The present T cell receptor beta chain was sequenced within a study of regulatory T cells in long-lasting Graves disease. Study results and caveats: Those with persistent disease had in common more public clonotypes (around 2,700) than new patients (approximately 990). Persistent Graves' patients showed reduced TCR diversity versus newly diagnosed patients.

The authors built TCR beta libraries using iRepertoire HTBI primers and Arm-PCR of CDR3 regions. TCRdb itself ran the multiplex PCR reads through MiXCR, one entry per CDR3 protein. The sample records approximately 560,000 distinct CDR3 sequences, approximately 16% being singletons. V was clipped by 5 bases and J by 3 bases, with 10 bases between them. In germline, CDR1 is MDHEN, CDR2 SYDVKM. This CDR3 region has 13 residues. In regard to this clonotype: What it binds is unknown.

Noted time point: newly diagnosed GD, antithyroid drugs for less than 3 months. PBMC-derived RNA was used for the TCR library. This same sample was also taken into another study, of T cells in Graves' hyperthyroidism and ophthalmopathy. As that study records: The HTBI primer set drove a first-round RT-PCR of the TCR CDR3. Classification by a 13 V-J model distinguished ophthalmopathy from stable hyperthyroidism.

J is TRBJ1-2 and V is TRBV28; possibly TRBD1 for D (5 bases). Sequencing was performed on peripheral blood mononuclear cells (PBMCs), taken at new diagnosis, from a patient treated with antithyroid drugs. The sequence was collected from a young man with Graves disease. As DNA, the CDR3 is TGTGCCAGCAGTATACAGGTGTACTATGGCTACACCTTC. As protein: CASSIQVYYGYTF.